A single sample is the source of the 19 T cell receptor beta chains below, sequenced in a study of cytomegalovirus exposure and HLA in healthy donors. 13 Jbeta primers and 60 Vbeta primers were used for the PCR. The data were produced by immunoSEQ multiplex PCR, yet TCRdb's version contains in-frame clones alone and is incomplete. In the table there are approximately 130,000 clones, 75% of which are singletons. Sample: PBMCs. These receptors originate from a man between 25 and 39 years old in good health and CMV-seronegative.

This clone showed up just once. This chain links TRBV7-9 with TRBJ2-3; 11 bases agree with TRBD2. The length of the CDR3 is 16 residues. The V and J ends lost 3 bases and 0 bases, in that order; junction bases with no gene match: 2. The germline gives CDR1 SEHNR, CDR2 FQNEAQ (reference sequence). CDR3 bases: TGTGCCAGCAGCTTCGGGACTAGCGGTAGCACAGATACGCAGTATTTT. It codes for CASSFGTSGSTDTQYF.

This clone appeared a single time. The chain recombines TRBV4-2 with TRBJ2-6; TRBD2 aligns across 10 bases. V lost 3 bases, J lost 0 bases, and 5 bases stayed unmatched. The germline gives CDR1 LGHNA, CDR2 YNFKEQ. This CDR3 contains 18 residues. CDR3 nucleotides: TGTGCCAGCAGCCACAAACTAGCGGGAAGCTCTGGGGCCAACGTCCTGACTTTC. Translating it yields CASSHKLAGSSGANVLTF.

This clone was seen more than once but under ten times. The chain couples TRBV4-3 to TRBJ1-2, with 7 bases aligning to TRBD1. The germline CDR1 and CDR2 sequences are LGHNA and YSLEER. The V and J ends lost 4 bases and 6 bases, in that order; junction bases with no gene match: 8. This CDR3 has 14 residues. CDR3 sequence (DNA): TGCGCCAGCAGCCCAGGGGGGATTAAGGATGGCTACACCTTC. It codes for CASSPGGIKDGYTF.

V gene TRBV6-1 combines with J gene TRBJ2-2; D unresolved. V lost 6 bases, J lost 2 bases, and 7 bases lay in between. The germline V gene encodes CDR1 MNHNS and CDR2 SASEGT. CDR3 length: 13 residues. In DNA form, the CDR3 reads TGTGCCAGCAGGCCAACAAACACCGGGGAGCTGTTTTTT. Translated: CASRPTNTGELFF.

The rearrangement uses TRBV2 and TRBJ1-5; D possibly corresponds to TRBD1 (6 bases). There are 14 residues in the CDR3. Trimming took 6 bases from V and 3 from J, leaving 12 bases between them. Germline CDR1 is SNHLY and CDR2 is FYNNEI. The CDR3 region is CASSERQVNQPQHF. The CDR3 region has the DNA TGTGCCAGCAGCGAAAGACAGGTCAATCAGCCCCAGCATTTT.

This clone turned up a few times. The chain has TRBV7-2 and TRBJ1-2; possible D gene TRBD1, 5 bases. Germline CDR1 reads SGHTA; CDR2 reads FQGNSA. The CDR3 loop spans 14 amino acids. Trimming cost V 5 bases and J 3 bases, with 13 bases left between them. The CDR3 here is CASSPRGGDYGYTF. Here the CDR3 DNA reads TGTGCCAGCAGCCCGAGGGGAGGAGACTATGGCTACACCTTC.

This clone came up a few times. CDR3 sequence: CAWSAGAGEEQYF. The CDR3 bases are TGTGCCTGGAGTGCGGGGGCGGGGGAGGAGCAGTACTTC. V is TRBV30 and J is TRBJ2-7; D perhaps matches TRBD2 (7 bases). The CDR3 is 13 amino acids. The V end lost 1 base, the J end lost 7 bases, and 14 bases lay between the germline ends. Germline-derived CDR1 and CDR2 are GTSNPN and SVGIG (reference sequence).

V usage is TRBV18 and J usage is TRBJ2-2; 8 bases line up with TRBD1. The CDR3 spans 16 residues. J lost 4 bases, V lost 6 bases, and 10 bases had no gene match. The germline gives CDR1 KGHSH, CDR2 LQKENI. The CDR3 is CASSRMGTGGTGELFF. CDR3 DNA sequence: TGTGCCAGCTCCAGGATGGGCACAGGGGGCACCGGGGAGCTGTTTTTT.

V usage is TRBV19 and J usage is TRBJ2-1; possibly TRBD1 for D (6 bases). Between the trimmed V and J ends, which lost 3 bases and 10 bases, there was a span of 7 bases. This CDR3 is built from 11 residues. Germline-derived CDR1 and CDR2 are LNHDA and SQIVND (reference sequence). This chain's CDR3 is CASSMRGEQFF. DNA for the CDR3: TGTGCCAGTAGTATGAGGGGGGAGCAGTTCTTC.

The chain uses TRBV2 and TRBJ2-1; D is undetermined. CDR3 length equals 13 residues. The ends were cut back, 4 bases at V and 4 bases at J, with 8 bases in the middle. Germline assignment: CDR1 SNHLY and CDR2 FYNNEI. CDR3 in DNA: TGTGCCAGCAGTGGGTGGCTGTACAATGAGCAGTTCTTC. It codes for CASSGWLYNEQFF. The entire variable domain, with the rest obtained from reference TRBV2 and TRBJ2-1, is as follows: EPEVTQTPSHQVTQMGQEVILRCVPISNHLYFYWYRQILGQKVEFLVSFYNNEISEKSEIFDDQFSVERPDGSNFTLKIRSTKLEDSAMYFCASSGWLYNEQFFGPGTRLTVL.

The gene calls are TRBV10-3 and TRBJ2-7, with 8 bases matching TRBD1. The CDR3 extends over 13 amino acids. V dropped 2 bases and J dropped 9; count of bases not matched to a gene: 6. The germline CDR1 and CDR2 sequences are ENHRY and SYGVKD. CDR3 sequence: CAISEGTGGSQYF. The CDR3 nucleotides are TGTGCCATCAGTGAGGGGACAGGTGGGTCGCAGTACTTC.

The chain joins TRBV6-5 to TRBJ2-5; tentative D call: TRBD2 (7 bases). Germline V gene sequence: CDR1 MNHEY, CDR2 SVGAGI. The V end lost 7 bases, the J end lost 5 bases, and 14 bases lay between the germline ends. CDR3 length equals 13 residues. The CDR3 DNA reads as TGTGCCAGCACTGAGGGGGGGACGGAGACCCAGTACTTC. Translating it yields CASTEGGTETQYF.

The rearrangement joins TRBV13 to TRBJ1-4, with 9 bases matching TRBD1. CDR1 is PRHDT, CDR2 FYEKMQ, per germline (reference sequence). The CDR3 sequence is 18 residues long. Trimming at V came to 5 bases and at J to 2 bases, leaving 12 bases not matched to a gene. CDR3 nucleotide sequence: TGTGCCAGCAGCGAGGGACAGGGAAGGTGGGCGACTAATGAAAAACTGTTTTTT. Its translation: CASSEGQGRWATNEKLFF.

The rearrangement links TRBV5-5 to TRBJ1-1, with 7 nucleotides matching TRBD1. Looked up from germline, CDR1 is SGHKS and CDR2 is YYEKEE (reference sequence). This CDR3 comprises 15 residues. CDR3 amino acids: CATDRDPYLNTEAFF. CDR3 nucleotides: TGTGCTACCGACAGGGACCCCTACTTAAACACTGAAGCTTTCTTT.

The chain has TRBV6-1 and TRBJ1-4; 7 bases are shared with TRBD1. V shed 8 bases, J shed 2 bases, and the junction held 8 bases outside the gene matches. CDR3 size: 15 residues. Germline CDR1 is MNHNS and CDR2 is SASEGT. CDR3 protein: CASAKGAPTNEKLFF. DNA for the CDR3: TGTGCCAGCGCTAAGGGGGCGCCTACTAATGAAAAACTGTTTTTT.

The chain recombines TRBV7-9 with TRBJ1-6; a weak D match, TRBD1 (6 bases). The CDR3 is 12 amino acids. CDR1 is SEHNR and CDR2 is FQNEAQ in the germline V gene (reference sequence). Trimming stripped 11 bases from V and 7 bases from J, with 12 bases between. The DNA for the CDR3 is TGTGCCGGAATACAGGGAAATTCACCCCTCCACTTT. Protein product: CAGIQGNSPLHF.

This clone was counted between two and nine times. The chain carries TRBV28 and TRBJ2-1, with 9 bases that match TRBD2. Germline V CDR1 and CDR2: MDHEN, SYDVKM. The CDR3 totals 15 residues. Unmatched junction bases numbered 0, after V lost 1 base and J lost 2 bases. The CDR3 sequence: CASSLLAGAYNEQFF. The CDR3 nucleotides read TGTGCCAGCAGTTTATTAGCGGGAGCCTACAATGAGCAGTTCTTC.

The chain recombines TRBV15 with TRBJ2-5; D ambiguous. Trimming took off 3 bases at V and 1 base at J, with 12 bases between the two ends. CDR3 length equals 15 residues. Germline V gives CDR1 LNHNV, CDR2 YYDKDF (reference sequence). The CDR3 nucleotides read TGTGCCACCAGCAGGAGTGACACACTCCAAGAGACCCAGTACTTC. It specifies CATSRSDTLQETQYF.

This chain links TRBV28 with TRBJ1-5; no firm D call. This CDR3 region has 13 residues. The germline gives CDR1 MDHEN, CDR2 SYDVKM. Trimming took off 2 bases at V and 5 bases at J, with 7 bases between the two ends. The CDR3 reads CASSLTVDQPQHF. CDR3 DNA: TGTGCCAGCAGTTTAACGGTAGATCAGCCCCAGCATTTT. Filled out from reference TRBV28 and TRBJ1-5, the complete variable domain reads DVKVTQSSRYLVKRTGEKVFLECVQDMDHENMFWYRQDPGLGLRLIYFSYDVKMKEKGDIPEGYSVSREKKERFSLILESASTNQTSMYLCASSLTVDQPQHFGDGTRLSIL.